A single sample is the source of the 23 T cell receptor beta chains below, sequenced in a study of shared clonotypes between healthy human individuals. The assay was immunoSEQ multiplex PCR, and TCRdb's table has in-frame clones only and misses some. The sample lists around 200,000 clones, approximately 61% occurring once. Sequenced input: memory CD4+ T cells sorted from blood. Subset here: CD45RA-negative fraction. These receptors were obtained from a man aged 30-40 years in good health.

This chain connects TRBV19 to TRBJ1-1; D gene ambiguous. Germline V CDR1 and CDR2: LNHDA, SQIVND (reference sequence). The V end lost 3 bases, the J end lost 1 base, and 9 bases lay between the germline ends. CDR3 length: 14 amino acids. CDR3 bases: TGTGCCAGTAGTATTAACCGGGGGAACACTGAAGCTTTCTTT. Residues: CASSINRGNTEAFF.

This clone was seen a single time. The chain couples TRBV7-2 to TRBJ1-5, with D possibly matching TRBD1 (6 bases). The CDR3 totals 14 residues. The V end was cut by 5 bases, the J end by 4 bases, with 12 bases between. CDR1 is SGHTA and CDR2 is FQGNSA in the germline V gene. The CDR3 reads CASSEQQGNQPQHF. The CDR3 DNA is TGTGCCAGCAGCGAACAGCAGGGGAATCAGCCCCAGCATTTT.

The CDR3 here is CASSTTLGRETQYF. DNA for the CDR3: TGTGCCAGCAGCACCACGTTAGGACGGGAGACCCAGTACTTC. The rearrangement uses TRBV7-8 and TRBJ2-5, with unresolved D. The CDR3 contains 14 residues. Trimming took off 5 bases at V and 5 bases at J, with 15 bases between the two ends. Per the germline V gene, CDR1 is SGHVS and CDR2 is FQNEAQ.

The chain carries TRBV5-6 and TRBJ1-1; 8 nucleotides align to TRBD1. Germline CDR1 SGHDT, CDR2 YYEEEE. The CDR3 covers 15 residues. The trim removed 4 bases at V and 6 bases at J, leaving 11 bases unmatched. CDR3 in DNA: TGTGCCAGCAGCAGCGATACAGGGGGTAGGGCTGAAGCTTTCTTT. It yields the protein CASSSDTGGRAEAFF.

The genes are TRBV2 and TRBJ1-2; TRBD1 is a possible D gene (5 bases). This CDR3 spans 14 amino acids. The V gene lost 4 bases and the J gene lost 5 bases, with 14 bases spanning the gap. Germline V gives CDR1 SNHLY, CDR2 FYNNEI. The CDR3 DNA is TGTGCCAGCAGTGGAGCCGGGACGGAGTATGGCTACACCTTC. Translating gives CASSGAGTEYGYTF.

This clone has more than one count but fewer than ten. The chain is built from TRBV2 and TRBJ2-2; D is possibly TRBD1 (9 bases). This CDR3 is built from 16 residues. Germline CDR1 reads SNHLY; CDR2 reads FYNNEI. Trimming took off 6 bases at V and 7 bases at J, with 21 bases between the two ends. The CDR3 nucleotides read TGTGCCAGCAGGGCCGGGAGGGACAGGGCAGGCGGGGAGCTGTTTTTT. Translation: CASRAGRDRAGGELFF.

The chain uses TRBV5-1 and TRBJ2-5; TRBD1 might be the D (5 bases). Trimming pared 0 bases from V and 0 bases from J, leaving 15 bases between. This CDR3 region has 17 residues. Germline CDR1 is SGHRS and CDR2 is YFSETQ. CDR3: CASSLAFVGPYQETQYF. CDR3 DNA: TGCGCCAGCAGCTTGGCTTTCGTGGGGCCGTACCAAGAGACCCAGTACTTC.

The chain couples TRBV2 to TRBJ1-2, with TRBD1 matching 10 bases. This CDR3 has 14 residues. CDR1 is SNHLY, CDR2 FYNNEI, per germline. The ends lost 5 bases at V and 8 bases at J; junction bases unmatched: 8. CDR3 sequence reads: CASSPGTGAGGYTF. CDR3 nucleotides: TGTGCCAGCAGTCCAGGGACAGGGGCGGGAGGCTACACCTTC. The complete variable domain, with remaining parts taken from reference TRBV2 and TRBJ1-2, reads EPEVTQTPSHQVTQMGQEVILRCVPISNHLYFYWYRQILGQKVEFLVSFYNNEISEKSEIFDDQFSVERPDGSNFTLKIRSTKLEDSAMYFCASSPGTGAGGYTFGSGTRLTVV.

The chain is built from TRBV11-2 and TRBJ2-5, with TRBD1 identical over 11 bases. CDR3 size: 15 residues. Trimming took 4 bases from V and 3 from J; bases not matched to a gene: 4. CDR1 is SGHAT, CDR2 FQNNGV, per germline. The CDR3, as DNA: TGTGCCAGCAGCTCACTGGGACAGGGGGAAGAGACCCAGTACTTC. Amino acids: CASSSLGQGEETQYF.

This clone was seen only a few times. This chain connects TRBV7-9 to TRBJ1-1; no clear D. The CDR3 has 14 residues. Germline CDR1 reads SEHNR; CDR2 reads FQNEAQ (reference sequence). The V and J ends lost 1 base and 1 base respectively, with 7 bases between them. CDR3 in DNA: TGTGCCAGCAGCTTAGTTGTAGGGAACACTGAAGCTTTCTTT. This translates into CASSLVVGNTEAFF. The whole variable domain, filled in from reference TRBV7-9 and TRBJ1-1, reads DTGVSQNPRHKITKRGQNVTFRCDPISEHNRLYWYRQTLGQGPEFLTYFQNEAQLEKSRLLSDRFSAERPKGSFSTLEIQRTEQGDSAMYLCASSLVVGNTEAFFGQGTRLTVV.

This chain links TRBV14 with TRBJ1-3, with D hard to call. From germline, CDR1 is SGHDN and CDR2 FVKESK. V gave up 3 bases and J gave up 3 bases, with 9 bases separating them. CDR3 length equals 14 residues. CDR3 amino acids: CASSHGSIGNTIYF. The CDR3 DNA reads as TGTGCCAGCAGCCACGGCAGCATTGGAAACACCATATATTTT.

The chain carries TRBV27 and TRBJ2-2; the match to TRBD1 covers 8 bases. V lost 2 bases and J lost 7; bases outside the gene matches: 3. Per the germline V gene, CDR1 is MNHEY and CDR2 is SMNVEV (reference sequence). This CDR3 has 14 amino acids. CDR3 nucleotide sequence: TGTGCCAGCAGTTTAAGGACAGGGTACGGGGAGCTGTTTTTT. Residues: CASSLRTGYGELFF.

The chain is built from TRBV28 and TRBJ2-1; TRBD1 matches 11 bases. With V trimmed by 6 bases and J by 8 bases, 9 bases remained unmatched. CDR1 and CDR2 (germline): MDHEN, SYDVKM. The CDR3 loop spans 15 amino acids. CDR3 sequence: CASRYRDRGFDEQFF. The CDR3 bases are TGTGCCAGCAGATATAGGGACAGGGGGTTCGATGAGCAGTTCTTC. The full variable domain, rest sourced from reference TRBV28 and TRBJ2-1, is DVKVTQSSRYLVKRTGEKVFLECVQDMDHENMFWYRQDPGLGLRLIYFSYDVKMKEKGDIPEGYSVSREKKERFSLILESASTNQTSMYLCASRYRDRGFDEQFFGPGTRLTVL.

V is TRBV7-7 and J is TRBJ2-1; 9 bases align to TRBD2. This CDR3 comprises 17 residues. The V gene end was trimmed by 1 base and the J gene end by 4 bases; junction bases not matched to a gene: 8. CDR1 SSHAT and CDR2 FNYEAQ come from the germline V gene (reference sequence). CDR3 DNA sequence: TGTGCCAGCAGCTTAGGCGGGAGGGCCGCAGGGTACAATGAGCAGTTCTTC. Its protein product is CASSLGGRAAGYNEQFF.

The genes are TRBV5-1 and TRBJ2-1; D is possibly TRBD2 (5 bases). V was shortened by 1 base and J by 0 bases, with 11 bases between the two germline ends. This CDR3 is 16 amino acids long. Germline V lookup: CDR1 SGHRS, CDR2 YFSETQ. Here the CDR3 reads CASSLSETSSYNEQFF. The CDR3 DNA sequence: TGCGCCAGCAGCTTGTCCGAAACTAGCTCCTACAATGAGCAGTTCTTC.

The genes are TRBV7-2 and TRBJ2-3, with D possibly being TRBD1 (6 bases). V lost 0 bases and J lost 1, with 17 bases in between. The CDR3 consists of 18 residues. Germline lookup yields CDR1 SGHTA and CDR2 FQGNSA. The CDR3 nucleotides read TGTGCCAGCAGCTTAGCGATTTTGGGCAGGGGAGGCACAGATACGCAGTATTTT. Translation: CASSLAILGRGGTDTQYF.

The rearrangement links TRBV6-6 to TRBJ2-2, with D possibly TRBD1 on 5 matching bases. Germline CDR1 and CDR2: MNHNY and SVGAGI (reference sequence). Trimming took off 6 bases at V and 4 bases at J, with 12 bases between the two ends. CDR3 length: 14 amino acids. DNA for the CDR3: TGTGCCAGCAGCGCAAGCAGGGCCACCGGGGAGCTGTTTTTT. Its protein is CASSASRATGELFF.

This clone appeared a few times. J is TRBJ2-7 and V is TRBV5-1; no clear D gene. The CDR3 contains 12 residues. The ends were cut back, 1 base at V and 2 bases at J, with 4 bases in the middle. Germline loops: CDR1 SGHRS, CDR2 YFSETQ. The CDR3 DNA reads TGCGCCAGCAGCTTGACGACCTACGAGCAGTACTTC. Its protein is CASSLTTYEQYF.

This clone was seen a single time. The V gene is TRBV5-4, the J gene TRBJ1-2; 10 bases agree with TRBD1. CDR1 is SGHNT, CDR2 YYREEE, per germline (reference sequence). The CDR3 spans 15 residues. V shed 2 bases, J shed 6 bases, and the junction held 7 bases outside the gene matches. The CDR3 reads CASSFPPGQGDGYTF. CDR3 coding DNA: TGTGCCAGCAGCTTCCCTCCCGGACAGGGGGATGGCTACACCTTC.

The rearrangement joins TRBV2 to TRBJ2-2; a weak D match, TRBD2 (5 bases). With 2 bases removed from V and 7 bases from J, the gap between germline ends came to 11 bases. The CDR3 contains 14 residues. Per germline, CDR1 SNHLY and CDR2 FYNNEI. The CDR3 nucleotides are TGTGCCAGCAGTGAACAGTCCCGGGACGGGGAGCTGTTTTTT. This codes for CASSEQSRDGELFF.

V is TRBV11-3 and J is TRBJ2-1; D gene ambiguous. The CDR3 is made up of 12 amino acids. Germline values: CDR1 SGHNT, CDR2 YENEEA. V was shortened by 5 bases and J by 5 bases, with 7 bases between the two germline ends. This chain's CDR3 is CASSTRDNEQFF. The DNA of the CDR3 is TGTGCCAGCAGCACCCGGGACAATGAGCAGTTCTTC.

J is TRBJ2-7 and V is TRBV5-4; maybe TRBD1 (6 bases). The CDR3 runs to 15 residues. V was pared by 5 bases and J by 6 bases, with 21 bases between. Per germline, CDR1 SGHNT and CDR2 YYREEE (reference sequence). CDR3 region: CASSVMGTPRGEQYF. CDR3 coding DNA: TGTGCCAGCAGTGTCATGGGGACACCCAGGGGCGAGCAGTACTTC.

Remarks on this clone: The sample has other DNA sequences that encode this CDR3 too. The chain uses TRBV18 and TRBJ1-1; D gene uncertain. From germline, CDR1 is KGHSH and CDR2 LQKENI. The length of the CDR3 is 14 residues. V was clipped by 6 bases and J by 3 bases, with 14 bases between them. The CDR3 bases are TGTGCCAGCTCCCCTTCTGAGGGTGACACTGAAGCTTTCTTT. The encoded protein is CASSPSEGDTEAFF.